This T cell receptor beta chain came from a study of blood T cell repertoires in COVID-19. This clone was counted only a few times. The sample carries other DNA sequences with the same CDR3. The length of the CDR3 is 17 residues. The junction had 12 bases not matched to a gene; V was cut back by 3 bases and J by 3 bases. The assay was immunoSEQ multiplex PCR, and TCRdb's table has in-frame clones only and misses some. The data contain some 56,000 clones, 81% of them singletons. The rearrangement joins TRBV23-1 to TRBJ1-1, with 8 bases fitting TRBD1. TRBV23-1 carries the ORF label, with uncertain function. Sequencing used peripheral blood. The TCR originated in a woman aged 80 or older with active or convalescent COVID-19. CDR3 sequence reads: CASSHDLRRGQDTEAFF. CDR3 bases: TGCGCCAGCAGTCACGACCTCCGCAGGGGGCAGGACACTGAAGCTTTCTTT.